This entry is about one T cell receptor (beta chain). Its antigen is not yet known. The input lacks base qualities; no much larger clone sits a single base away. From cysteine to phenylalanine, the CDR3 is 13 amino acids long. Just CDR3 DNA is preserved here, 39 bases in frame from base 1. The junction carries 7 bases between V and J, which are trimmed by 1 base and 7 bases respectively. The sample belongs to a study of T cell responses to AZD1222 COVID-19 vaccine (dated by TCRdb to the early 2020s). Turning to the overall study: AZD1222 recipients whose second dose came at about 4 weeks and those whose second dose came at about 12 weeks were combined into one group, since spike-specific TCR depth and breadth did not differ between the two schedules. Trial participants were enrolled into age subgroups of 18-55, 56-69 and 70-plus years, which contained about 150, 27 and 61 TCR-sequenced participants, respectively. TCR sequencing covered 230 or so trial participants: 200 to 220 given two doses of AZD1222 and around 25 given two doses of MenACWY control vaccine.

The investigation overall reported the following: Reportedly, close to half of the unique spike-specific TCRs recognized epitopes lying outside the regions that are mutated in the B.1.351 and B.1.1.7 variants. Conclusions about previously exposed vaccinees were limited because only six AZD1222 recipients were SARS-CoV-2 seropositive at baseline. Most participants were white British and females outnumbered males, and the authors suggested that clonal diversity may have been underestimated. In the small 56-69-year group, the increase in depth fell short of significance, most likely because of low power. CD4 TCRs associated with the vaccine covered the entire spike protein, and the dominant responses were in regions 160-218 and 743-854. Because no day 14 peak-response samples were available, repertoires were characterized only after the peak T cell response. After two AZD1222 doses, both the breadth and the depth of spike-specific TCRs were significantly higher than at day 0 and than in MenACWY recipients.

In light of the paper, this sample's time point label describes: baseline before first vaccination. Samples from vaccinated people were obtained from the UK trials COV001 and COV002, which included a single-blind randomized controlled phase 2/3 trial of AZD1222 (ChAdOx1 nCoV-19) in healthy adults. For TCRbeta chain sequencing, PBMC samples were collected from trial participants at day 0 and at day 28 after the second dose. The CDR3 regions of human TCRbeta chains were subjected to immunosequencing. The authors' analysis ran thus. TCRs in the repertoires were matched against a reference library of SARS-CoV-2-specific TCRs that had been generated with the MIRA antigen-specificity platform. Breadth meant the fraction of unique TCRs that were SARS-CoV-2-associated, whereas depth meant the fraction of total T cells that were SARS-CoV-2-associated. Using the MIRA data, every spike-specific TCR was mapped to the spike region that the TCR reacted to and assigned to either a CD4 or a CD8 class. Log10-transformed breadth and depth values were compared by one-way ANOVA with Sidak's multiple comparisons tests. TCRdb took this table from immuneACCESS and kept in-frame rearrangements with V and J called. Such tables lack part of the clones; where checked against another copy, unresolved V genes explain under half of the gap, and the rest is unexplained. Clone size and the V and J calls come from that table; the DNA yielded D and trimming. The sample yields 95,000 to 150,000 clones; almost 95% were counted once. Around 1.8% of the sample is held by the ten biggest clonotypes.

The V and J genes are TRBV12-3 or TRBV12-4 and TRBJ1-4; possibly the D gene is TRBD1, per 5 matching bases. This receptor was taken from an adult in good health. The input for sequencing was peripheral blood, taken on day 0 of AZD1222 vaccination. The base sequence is TGTGCCAGCAGTTTAGGGGGGGGTGAAAAACTGTTTTTT. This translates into CASSLGGGEKLFF.